A single sample gave rise to the 23 T cell receptor beta chains below, sequenced in a study of T cell responses to AZD1222 COVID-19 vaccine. Assay used: immunoSEQ multiplex PCR; TCRdb lists only in-frame clones, some missing. The sample has around 120,000 clones; more than 85% are singletons. Material: peripheral blood, obtained on day 0 of AZD1222 vaccination. Receptors were obtained from an adult in good health.

The chain carries TRBV7-3 and TRBJ2-2; weak D call: TRBD1 (5 bases). V lost 5 bases, J lost 4 bases, and 20 bases lay in between. CDR3 length equals 17 residues. The V gene's germline CDR1 is SGHTA and CDR2 FQGTGA. CDR3 residues: CASSQLPTSQGTGELFF. The CDR3 DNA reads TGTGCCAGCAGCCAATTACCGACGTCGCAGGGCACCGGGGAGCTGTTTTTT.

This chain joins TRBV5-1 and TRBJ1-1; D is unresolved. The V gene lost 4 bases and the J gene lost 1 base, with 11 bases spanning the gap. This CDR3 contains 14 residues. Germline CDR1 reads SGHRS; CDR2 reads YFSETQ. CDR3 nucleotide sequence: TGCGCCAGCAGCCCCCATCTCGGGAACACTGAAGCTTTCTTT. This translates into CASSPHLGNTEAFF.

This chain connects TRBV28 to TRBJ1-2; TRBD1 aligns across 7 bases. The germline V gene encodes CDR1 MDHEN and CDR2 SYDVKM. The ends lost 5 bases at V and 2 bases at J; junction bases unmatched: 5. CDR3 length equals 14 residues. CDR3 DNA: TGTGCCAGCAGTCCCCGGGACAGAAACTATGGCTACACCTTC. Translating it yields CASSPRDRNYGYTF.

The J gene is TRBJ1-2, the V gene TRBV28, with D unresolved. CDR3 length: 15 residues. Between the trimmed V and J ends, which lost 5 bases and 4 bases, there was a span of 17 bases. Looked up from germline, CDR1 is MDHEN and CDR2 is SYDVKM. CDR3 DNA sequence: TGTGCCAGCAGTCCACCTCTGGTGCCACTCTATGGCTACACCTTC. Translation gives CASSPPLVPLYGYTF.

The chain recombines TRBV5-1 with TRBJ1-1; D possibly corresponds to TRBD1 (5 bases). V lost 3 bases and J 1 base, leaving 10 bases between the germline ends. Germline V gives CDR1 SGHRS, CDR2 YFSETQ. The CDR3 length is 14 residues. The chain's CDR3 is CASSSRGRNTEAFF. The DNA for the CDR3 is TGCGCCAGCAGCTCGAGGGGAAGGAACACTGAAGCTTTCTTT.

The J gene is TRBJ2-7, the V gene TRBV5-6; 7 bases map to TRBD2. The V gene's germline CDR1 is SGHDT and CDR2 YYEEEE. The V gene end was trimmed by 7 bases and the J gene end by 7 bases; junction bases not matched to a gene: 8. This CDR3 is built from 12 residues. The CDR3 spells CASERRAGEQYF. The DNA of the CDR3 is TGTGCCAGCGAACGGAGAGCGGGGGAGCAGTACTTC.

In this sample, this clone turned up once. The CDR3 is CASRRGTGNQPQHF. As DNA, the CDR3 is TGCGCCAGCAGACGCGGGACAGGCAATCAGCCCCAGCATTTT. This chain links TRBV5-1 with TRBJ1-5; 7 bases agree with TRBD1. J lost 2 bases, V lost 5 bases, and 4 bases had no gene match. The germline CDR1 and CDR2 sequences are SGHRS and YFSETQ. The CDR3 extends over 14 amino acids.

As DNA, the CDR3 is TGTGCCAGCAGCTTAGACAGGGGAGACTCCTACGAGCAGTACTTC. This encodes CASSLDRGDSYEQYF. The V call is TRBV5-4, the J call TRBJ2-7; 8 bases map to TRBD1. The germline V gene has CDR1 SGHNT and CDR2 YYREEE (reference sequence). V shed 2 bases and J 0 bases; nucleotides not matched to a gene: 4. The CDR3 is 15 amino acids.

J is TRBJ2-1 and V is TRBV5-4; D is uncertain. The CDR3 is made up of 13 amino acids. The V gene lost 0 bases and the J gene lost 6 bases, with 7 bases spanning the gap. From germline, CDR1 is SGHNT and CDR2 YYREEE (reference sequence). CDR3 amino acids: CASSLVWGNEQFF. The CDR3 DNA is TGTGCCAGCAGCTTGGTATGGGGCAATGAGCAGTTCTTC. Full variable domain (remainder filled in from reference TRBV5-4 and TRBJ2-1): ETGVTQSPTHLIKTRGQQVTLRCSSQSGHNTVSWYQQALGQGPQFIFQYYREEENGRGNFPPRFSGLQFPNYSSELNVNALELDDSALYLCASSLVWGNEQFFGPGTRLTVL.

The rearrangement uses TRBV9 and TRBJ2-1, with D possibly matching TRBD1 (6 bases). Per the germline V gene, CDR1 is SGDLS and CDR2 is YYNGEE. The CDR3 loop spans 15 amino acids. Trimming removed 1 base at V and 5 bases at J, with 13 bases between. The CDR3 DNA reads as TGTGCCAGCAGCGTAACCGGGACACAGAACAATGAGCAGTTCTTC. It translates to CASSVTGTQNNEQFF.

The V gene is TRBV5-1, the J gene TRBJ2-1, with TRBD2 as a possible D gene (5 bases). Germline lookup yields CDR1 SGHRS and CDR2 YFSETQ. This CDR3 contains 15 residues. Here the CDR3 reads CASNDGRATYNEQFF. The CDR3 bases are TGCGCATCCAATGATGGGCGGGCCACCTACAATGAGCAGTTCTTC.

This clone was detected only once. This chain uses TRBV5-4 with TRBJ1-6, with TRBD1 identical over 9 bases. Germline values: CDR1 SGHNT, CDR2 YYREEE (reference sequence). This CDR3 has 16 amino acids. The trim removed 4 bases at V and 9 bases at J, leaving 11 bases unmatched. CDR3 in amino acids: CASSLNWGQGSSPLHF. The CDR3 DNA follows: TGTGCCAGCAGCCTCAATTGGGGACAGGGCAGTTCACCCCTCCACTTT.

The genes are TRBV4-1 and TRBJ2-1, with unresolved D. CDR3 length equals 16 residues. Germline V gene sequence: CDR1 MGHRA, CDR2 YSYEKL. V was shortened by 3 bases and J by 4 bases, with 16 bases between the two germline ends. CDR3 nucleotides: TGCGCCAGCAGCCACGAAAGCGTGGGTCCTTACAATGAGCAGTTCTTC. Translating it yields CASSHESVGPYNEQFF.

Only a few counts were recorded for this clone. V gene TRBV5-6 combines with J gene TRBJ1-3; the match to TRBD1 covers 9 bases. CDR3 size: 16 residues. Germline assignment: CDR1 SGHDT and CDR2 YYEEEE. V was clipped by 4 bases and J by 4 bases; unmatched bases: 9. This chain's CDR3 is CASSDLGQGTGNTIYF. CDR3 in DNA: TGTGCCAGCAGCGACTTAGGACAGGGGACAGGAAACACCATATATTTT. The full variable domain, in which reference TRBV5-6 and TRBJ1-3 provide the parts outside the CDR3, is DAGVTQSPTHLIKTRGQQVTLRCSPKSGHDTVSWYQQALGQGPQFIFQYYEEEERQRGNFPDRFSGHQFPNYSSELNVNALLLGDSALYLCASSDLGQGTGNTIYFGEGSWLTVV.

Comments on this clone: Mismatch with germline at one junction end may stem from a read error. The V and J genes are TRBV15 and TRBJ1-5, with 7 nucleotides matching TRBD1. This CDR3 is built from 15 residues. In germline, CDR1 is LNHNV, CDR2 YYDKDF (reference sequence). The CDR3 loop is CATSRDRNSNQPQHF. As DNA, the CDR3 is TGTGCCACCAGCAGGGACAGGAATAGCAATCAGCCCCAGCACTTT.

In this sample, this clone turned up once. The rearrangement links TRBV3-1 (or the pseudogene TRBV3-2) to TRBJ2-5, with D unclear. Trimming removed 6 bases at V and 9 bases at J, with 14 bases between. The germline V gene has CDR1 LGHDT and CDR2 YNNKEL (reference sequence). This CDR3 comprises 12 residues. The CDR3 is CASSPTARAQYF. CDR3 DNA sequence: TGTGCCAGCAGTCCAACCGCCCGGGCCCAGTACTTC.

The genes are TRBV20-1 and TRBJ1-2; D not certain. CDR1 DFQATT and CDR2 SNEGSKA come from the germline V gene (reference sequence). The V end was cut by 3 bases, the J end by 4 bases, with 12 bases between. The CDR3 consists of 13 residues. The chain's CDR3 is CSASDQKSYGYTF. The DNA of the CDR3 is TGCAGTGCTAGTGATCAGAAGTCCTATGGCTACACCTTC.

The chain uses TRBV2 and TRBJ1-6; the match to TRBD1 covers 9 bases. Germline V CDR1 and CDR2: SNHLY, FYNNEI. The CDR3 loop spans 17 amino acids. With 1 base clipped from V and 9 bases from J, the junction kept 10 bases outside the gene matches. This CDR3 reads CASSEEGTGIRGSPLHF. DNA for the CDR3: TGTGCCAGCAGTGAAGAGGGGACAGGGATTAGGGGTTCACCCCTCCACTTT.

The chain is built from TRBV4-2 and TRBJ2-7; no firm D call. The germline gives CDR1 LGHNA, CDR2 YNFKEQ. V lost 0 bases and J 0 bases, leaving 15 bases between the germline ends. The CDR3 sequence is 17 residues long. The CDR3 sequence: CASSQEKSAMGSYEQYF. CDR3 DNA sequence: TGTGCCAGCAGCCAAGAAAAGAGCGCGATGGGCTCCTACGAGCAGTACTTC.

This clone is a singleton in its sample. The same CDR3 arises from other DNA sequences in this sample as well. The chain recombines TRBV9 with TRBJ1-6; D gene unclear. The CDR3 is 15 amino acids. The germline V gene has CDR1 SGDLS and CDR2 YYNGEE. V was shortened by 3 bases and J by 7 bases, with 14 bases between the two germline ends. Here the CDR3 DNA reads TGTGCCAGCAGCGCCGCCGGCCGAGGCAATTCACCCCTCCACTTT. Translation gives CASSAAGRGNSPLHF.

V usage is TRBV5-8 and J usage is TRBJ2-1; 7 positions agree with TRBD1. Germline CDR1 is SGHTS and CDR2 is YDEGEE. V trimming: 0 bases; J trimming: 8 bases; junction bases outside the gene matches: 8. The CDR3 spans 15 residues. The CDR3 DNA reads as TGTGCCAGCAGCTTGGGCCAGGGGGATAGGGATGAGCAGTTCTTC. Amino acid sequence: CASSLGQGDRDEQFF.

A single count supports this clone. The chain employs TRBV12-5 and TRBJ2-7, with D perhaps given as TRBD1 or TRBD2 (5 bases each). Germline V lookup: CDR1 LGHNT, CDR2 FRNRAP. The CDR3 sequence is 16 residues long. V dropped 4 bases and J dropped 2 bases, with 18 bases sitting between them. The CDR3 loop is CASGSQIYRDPYEQYF. CDR3 sequence (DNA): TGTGCTAGTGGTTCCCAGATTTACCGGGACCCCTACGAGCAGTACTTC.

This clone has more than one count but fewer than ten. The J gene is TRBJ2-1, the V gene TRBV7-2; TRBD1 is a possible D gene (6 bases). Trimming removed 2 bases from V and 8 bases from J, with 19 bases in between. Looked up from germline, CDR1 is SGHTA and CDR2 is FQGNSA. This CDR3 region has 16 residues. Here the CDR3 reads CASSLNYRSRGHEQFF. The DNA for the CDR3 is TGTGCCAGCAGCTTAAACTATCGGAGCAGGGGCCATGAGCAGTTCTTC.